The 12 T cell receptor beta chains below come from one sample, sequenced in a study of Graves' ophthalmopathy and Graves' hyperthyroidism. RNA transcripts were the template, and TCR beta CDR3 regions were amplified from them. Amplification began with first-round RT-PCR using HTBI primers, then second-round multiplex PCR was performed. TCRdb called the multiplex PCR reads again in MiXCR, with one record for every CDR3 protein. Of about 210,000 distinct CDR3 sequences listed, 25% to 30% are singletons. Sequences were obtained from peripheral blood. These TCRs come from a man aged 50 or older with Graves' ophthalmopathy.

This chain joins TRBV7-2 and TRBJ2-7; TRBD1 agrees at 8 bases. CDR1 and CDR2 (germline): SGHTA, FQGNSA. The CDR3 sequence is 13 residues long. The V and J ends lost 5 bases and 5 bases, in that order; junction bases with no gene match: 5. CDR3 nucleotide sequence: TGTGCCAGCAGCACTGACAGGGGTAACGAGCAGTACTTC. This encodes CASSTDRGNEQYF.

This clonotype was found many times. CDR3 DNA: TGTGCCAGCAGTTTACGGTCGGCGGGAGGGCCAATAGAGGAGCAGTACTTC. It translates to CASSLRSAGGPIEEQYF. V gene TRBV27 combines with J gene TRBJ2-7; TRBD2 matches at 9 bases. The CDR3 spans 17 residues. With V trimmed by 2 bases and J by 7 bases, 15 bases remained unmatched. Germline V gene data show CDR1 as MNHEY and CDR2 as SMNVEV (reference sequence).

This clonotype was seen ten or more times. This chain uses TRBV28 with TRBJ1-2, with 8 positions matching TRBD1. The V gene's germline CDR1 is MDHEN and CDR2 SYDVKM. The CDR3 loop spans 13 amino acids. V was clipped by 8 bases and J by 7 bases; unmatched bases: 9. The CDR3 DNA is TGTGCCAGCCTCGGACAGGGCTCCTCTGGCTACACCTTC. Translating gives CASLGQGSSGYTF.

This clonotype has a count of ten or more. V is TRBV24-1 and J is TRBJ2-2; a weak D match, TRBD1 (5 bases). The CDR3 runs 16 residues. V lost 7 bases and J 2 bases, leaving 16 bases between the germline ends. Germline assignment: CDR1 KGHDR and CDR2 SFDVKD. The CDR3 reads CATSVIGEGNTGELFF. The DNA for the CDR3 is TGTGCCACCAGCGTCATAGGGGAAGGAAACACCGGGGAGCTGTTTTTT.

This clonotype was detected many times. The gene calls are TRBV20-1 and TRBJ1-1; D is uncertain. Between the trimmed V and J ends, which lost 3 bases and 4 bases, there was a span of 15 bases. The CDR3 is made up of 14 amino acids. The germline CDR1 and CDR2 sequences are DFQATT and SNEGSKA (reference sequence). The CDR3 is CSASVGRMSTEAFF. CDR3 nucleotide sequence: TGCAGTGCTAGTGTAGGGAGGATGAGCACTGAAGCTTTCTTT.

The table lists this clonotype with a few counts. The chain uses TRBV12-3 or TRBV12-4 and TRBJ1-2, with TRBD1 matching over 7 bases. The CDR3 covers 16 residues. The V and J ends lost 5 bases and 4 bases, in that order; junction bases with no gene match: 13. DNA of the CDR3: TGTGCCAGCAGTCCACAGGGGACAGCCACGACCTATGGCTACACCTTC. It translates to CASSPQGTATTYGYTF.

The chain carries TRBV6-1 and TRBJ1-1; no definite D call. V was shortened by 10 bases and J by 2 bases, with 8 bases between the two germline ends. CDR1 and CDR2 from the germline V gene are MNHNS and SASEGT. The CDR3 loop spans 11 amino acids. CDR3 DNA sequence: TGTGCCACCAAAGAAAACACTGAAGCTTTCTTT. Protein sequence: CATKENTEAFF.

In its sample, this clonotype was seen many times. This sequence joins TRBV29-1 and TRBJ2-7; possibly TRBD1 or TRBD2 for D (5 bases each). V shed 6 bases and J shed 2 bases, with 17 bases lying between them. There are 14 residues in the CDR3. Germline assignment: CDR1 SQVTM and CDR2 ANQGSEA. The CDR3 region has the DNA TGCAGCGTGGGGGTAGGAACGTTCCCCTACGAGCAGTACTTC. The encoded protein is CSVGVGTFPYEQYF.

In this sample, this clonotype turned up many times. This chain uses TRBV6-2 or TRBV6-3 with TRBJ2-2; 7 bases align to TRBD1. This CDR3 spans 16 amino acids. The V gene end was trimmed by 6 bases and the J gene end by 7 bases; junction bases not matched to a gene: 14. The germline CDR1 and CDR2 sequences are MNHEY and SVGEGT. CDR3 loop: CASRDPGTGAIGELFF. The CDR3 bases are TGTGCCAGCAGGGATCCCGGAACAGGGGCGATCGGGGAGCTGTTTTTT.

This clonotype was seen more than once but under ten times. The CDR3 here is CASSFSAGGSEQYF. CDR3 nucleotide sequence: TGTGCCAGCAGTTTTAGTGCAGGGGGCAGCGAGCAGTACTTC. This rearrangement joins TRBV28 to TRBJ2-7; TRBD1 matches 8 bases. Germline CDR1 reads MDHEN; CDR2 reads SYDVKM. The J segment lost 6 bases and the V segment lost 3 bases, leaving 7 bases of the junction unmatched. CDR3 length: 14 amino acids. The entire variable domain, with the rest obtained from reference TRBV28 and TRBJ2-7, is as follows: DVKVTQSSRYLVKRTGEKVFLECVQDMDHENMFWYRQDPGLGLRLIYFSYDVKMKEKGDIPEGYSVSREKKERFSLILESASTNQTSMYLCASSFSAGGSEQYFGPGTRLTVT.

The V and J genes are TRBV27 and TRBJ1-2, with 7 positions matching TRBD1. From germline, CDR1 is MNHEY and CDR2 SMNVEV (reference sequence). This CDR3 is built from 18 residues. The V gene end was trimmed by 5 bases and the J gene end by 3 bases; junction bases not matched to a gene: 18. The CDR3 DNA sequence: TGTGCCAGCAGTCCACCGACAGGGATGGGCAGCGGGTACTATGGCTACACCTTC. Translation gives CASSPPTGMGSGYYGYTF.

There are many counts of this clonotype. This CDR3 is missing its conserved last phenylalanine or tryptophan, likely due to a read error. The chain carries TRBV7-2 and TRBJ2-7; D may be TRBD1 (6 bases). CDR3 size: 15 residues. Germline CDR1 reads SGHTA; CDR2 reads FQGNSA. V was clipped by 1 base and J by 1 base, with 11 bases between them. In DNA, the CDR3 is TGTGCCAGCAGCTTAGGGCTACAGGGTTCCTACGAGCAGTACCTC. Protein product: CASSLGLQGSYEQYL.